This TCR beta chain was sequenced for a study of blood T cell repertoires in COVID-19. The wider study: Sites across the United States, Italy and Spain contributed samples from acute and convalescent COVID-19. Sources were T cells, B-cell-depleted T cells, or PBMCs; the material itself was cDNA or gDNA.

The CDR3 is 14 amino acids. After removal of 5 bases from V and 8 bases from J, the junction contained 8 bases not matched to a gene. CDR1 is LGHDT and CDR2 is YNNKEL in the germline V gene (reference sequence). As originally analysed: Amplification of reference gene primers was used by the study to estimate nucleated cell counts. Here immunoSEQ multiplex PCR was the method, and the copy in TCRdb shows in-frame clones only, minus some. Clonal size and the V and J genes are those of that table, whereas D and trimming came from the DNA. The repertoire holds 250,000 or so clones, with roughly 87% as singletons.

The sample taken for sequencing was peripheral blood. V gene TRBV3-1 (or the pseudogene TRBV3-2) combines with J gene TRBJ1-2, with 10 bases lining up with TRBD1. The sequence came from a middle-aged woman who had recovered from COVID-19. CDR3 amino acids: CASSATGGNEGYTF. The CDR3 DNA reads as TGTGCCAGCAGCGCGACAGGGGGCAATGAAGGCTACACCTTC.